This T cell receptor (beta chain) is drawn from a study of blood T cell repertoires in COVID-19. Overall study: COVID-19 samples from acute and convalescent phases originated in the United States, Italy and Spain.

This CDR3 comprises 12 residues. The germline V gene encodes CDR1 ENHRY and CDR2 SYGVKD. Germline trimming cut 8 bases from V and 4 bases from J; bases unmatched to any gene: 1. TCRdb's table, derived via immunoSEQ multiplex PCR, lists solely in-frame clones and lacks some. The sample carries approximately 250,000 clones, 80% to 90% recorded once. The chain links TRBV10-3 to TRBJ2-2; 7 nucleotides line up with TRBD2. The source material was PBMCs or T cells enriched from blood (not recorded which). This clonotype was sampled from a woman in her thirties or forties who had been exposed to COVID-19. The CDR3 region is CAIGLVTGELFF. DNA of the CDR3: TGTGCCATCGGACTAGTCACCGGGGAGCTGTTTTTT.